This TCR beta chain was recovered during a study of blood T cell repertoires in COVID-19. On the study more broadly: The United States, Italy and Spain were the sources of the acute and convalescent COVID-19 samples. PBMCs, B-cell-depleted T cells, or T cells provided the cDNA or gDNA that made up the material.

This CDR3 region has 15 residues. The germline V gene has CDR1 LNHDA and CDR2 SQIVND (reference sequence). Trimming left V 8 bases short and J 5 bases short, with 19 bases between. Methods used by the authors: Researchers report that nucleated cell counts were estimated from reference gene primer amplification. Sequenced by immunoSEQ multiplex PCR; TCRdb stores in-frame clones only, minus some. V and J calls and clone size are those listed in that table; D and trimming were worked out from the DNA. The sample includes 200,000 to 250,000 clones, about nine tenths seen only once; the top ten take 5.5% to 8%.

The chain joins TRBV19 to TRBJ1-5, with a tentative D call TRBD1 (6 bases). The receptor's source is a man aged 55 to 70 with acute or convalescent COVID-19. Sample: peripheral blood. The CDR3 coding sequence is TGTGCCAGTGATGGGGGCAGGGGAACCGATCAGCCCCAGCATTTT. This codes for CASDGGRGTDQPQHF.